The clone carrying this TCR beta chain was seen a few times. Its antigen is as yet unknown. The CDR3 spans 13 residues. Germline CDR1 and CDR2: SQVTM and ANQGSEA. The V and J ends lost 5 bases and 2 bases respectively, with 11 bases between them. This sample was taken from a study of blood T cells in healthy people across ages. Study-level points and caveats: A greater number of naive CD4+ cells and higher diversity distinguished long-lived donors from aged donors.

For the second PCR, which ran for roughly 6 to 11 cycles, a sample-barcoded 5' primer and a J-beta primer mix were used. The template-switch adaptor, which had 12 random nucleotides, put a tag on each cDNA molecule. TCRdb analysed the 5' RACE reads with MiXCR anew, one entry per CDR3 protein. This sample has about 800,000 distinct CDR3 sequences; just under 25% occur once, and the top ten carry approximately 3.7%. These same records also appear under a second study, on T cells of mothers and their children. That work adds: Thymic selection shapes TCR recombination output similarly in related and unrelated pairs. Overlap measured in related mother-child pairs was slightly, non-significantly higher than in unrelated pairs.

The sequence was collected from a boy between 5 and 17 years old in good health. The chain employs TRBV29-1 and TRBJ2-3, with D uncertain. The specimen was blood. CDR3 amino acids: CSVRLVLTDTQYF. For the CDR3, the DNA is TGCAGCGTTCGGCTAGTCCTCACAGATACGCAGTATTTT.